This T cell receptor beta chain is drawn from a study of blood T cell repertoires in COVID-19. Study overall: The cDNA or gDNA used as material had been derived from T cells, B-cell-depleted T cells, or PBMCs.

CDR3 length: 13 amino acids. Trimming took 5 bases from V and 7 from J, leaving 12 bases between them. Germline assignment: CDR1 PRHDT and CDR2 FYEKMQ (reference sequence). Assay: immunoSEQ multiplex PCR; the TCRdb copy retains only in-frame clones and omits some. Of 200,000 to 300,000 clones in the sample, roughly 89% were seen once. The study recruited people aged roughly 18 to 95 years across around 23 US areas. This clonotype was obtained from a woman under 40 with acute COVID-19. This chain joins TRBV13 and TRBJ1-5; a possible D gene is TRBD1 (6 bases). Sequenced sample: PBMCs or T cells enriched from blood (not recorded which). The DNA for the CDR3 is TGTGCCAGCAGCCAACAGGGTCTACAGCCCCAGCATTTT. It encodes CASSQQGLQPQHF.